One and the same sample provided the 20 T cell receptor beta chains below, sequenced in a study of T cells in localized non-small cell lung cancer. Sequencing used immunoSEQ multiplex PCR; TCRdb keeps in-frame clones, though not all of them. The sample contains about 72,000 clones, approximately 88% of which appear only once. Sequencing was performed on peripheral blood, taken before any cancer treatment. These receptor sequences come from a female donor older than 55 with stage I lung adenocarcinoma.

This clone was picked up a small number of times. The chain is built from TRBV11-3 and TRBJ2-7, with D tentatively TRBD1 (6 bases). Between the trimmed V and J ends, which lost 5 bases and 0 bases, there was a span of 17 bases. This CDR3 contains 16 residues. Per the germline V gene, CDR1 is SGHNT and CDR2 is YENEEA. As DNA, the CDR3 is TGTGCCAGCAGCCGATACGGACAGCTTAGCTCCTACGAGCAGTACTTC. This encodes CASSRYGQLSSYEQYF.

On this clone: An end of the junction differs from the germline gene, which may be a read error. Other DNA variants within this sample encode the same CDR3. The chain employs TRBV28 and TRBJ2-7, with TRBD1 matching 7 bases. Germline lookup yields CDR1 MDHEN and CDR2 SYDVKM. The CDR3 is made up of 20 amino acids. The CDR3 loop is CASSSDRVSERSTLYYEQYF. The DNA for the CDR3 is TGTGCTAGCAGCTCTGACAGGGTAAGCGAGCGGAGTACCTTGTACTACGAGCAGTACTTC.

The J gene is TRBJ1-2, the V gene TRBV6-6; 12 nucleotides match TRBD1. The germline V gene encodes CDR1 MNHNY and CDR2 SVGAGI (reference sequence). The V and J ends lost 5 bases and 7 bases, in that order; junction bases with no gene match: 5. This CDR3 has 14 amino acids. Here the CDR3 reads CASSQGQGAVGYTF. CDR3 coding DNA: TGTGCCAGCAGTCAGGGACAGGGGGCAGTTGGCTACACCTTC.

This rearrangement joins TRBV11-3 to TRBJ1-1; no clear D. The V end lost 0 bases, the J end lost 4 bases, and 15 bases lay between the germline ends. The germline gives CDR1 SGHNT, CDR2 YENEEA. This CDR3 is built from 16 residues. CDR3 sequence reads: CASSLEFGQKGTEAFF. CDR3 DNA sequence: TGTGCCAGCAGCTTAGAGTTCGGGCAGAAGGGCACTGAAGCTTTCTTT.

The gene calls are TRBV5-5 and TRBJ1-5, with D unresolved. Trimming shortened V by 3 bases and J by 4 bases, and 14 bases separated the two germline ends. The CDR3 length is 15 residues. Germline V gives CDR1 SGHKS, CDR2 YYEKEE (reference sequence). The CDR3 sequence is CASSSYGVGNQPQHF. The CDR3 nucleotides read TGTGCCAGCAGCTCGTATGGGGTCGGGAATCAGCCCCAGCATTTT.

This clone was seen only once. The chain joins TRBV6-5 to TRBJ2-2; 8 bases agree with TRBD1. The CDR3 is 14 amino acids. Germline V lookup: CDR1 MNHEY, CDR2 SVGAGI. Losses at the gene ends were 7 bases for V and 5 bases for J; bases not matched to a gene: 6. CDR3 residues: CASIARGRTGELFF. CDR3 bases: TGTGCCAGCATAGCCAGGGGGCGAACCGGGGAGCTGTTTTTT.

The chain uses TRBV7-3 and TRBJ2-1; 7 nucleotides align to TRBD2. Trimming removed 7 bases from V and 8 bases from J; junction bases left unmatched: 14. The CDR3 is made up of 15 amino acids. CDR1 and CDR2 (germline): SGHTA, FQGTGA. The DNA for the CDR3 is TGTGCCAGCACCTCTGGCGGCGGGGGATCTCATGAGCAGTTCTTC. It specifies CASTSGGGGSHEQFF.

This clone was seen only once. This chain uses TRBV7-8 with TRBJ2-5; 8 bases match TRBD1. The V gene end was trimmed by 7 bases and the J gene end by 5 bases; junction bases not matched to a gene: 9. Germline V gene data show CDR1 as SGHVS and CDR2 as FQNEAQ. The CDR3 consists of 14 residues. The CDR3 DNA reads TGTGCCAGCAAGGTGGACAGGGCAGGGGAGACCCAGTACTTC. Residues: CASKVDRAGETQYF.

This clone occurred a few times. This rearrangement joins TRBV6-5 to TRBJ1-3; D unclear. Trimming left V 10 bases short and J 8 bases short, with 18 bases between. Germline CDR1 and CDR2: MNHEY and SVGAGI. The CDR3 is 13 amino acids. CDR3 sequence reads: CATSLGHSDTIYF. As DNA, the CDR3 is TGTGCCACCTCGCTAGGTCATAGTGACACCATATATTTT.

V usage is TRBV5-6 and J usage is TRBJ2-3; D may be TRBD2 (5 bases). CDR3 size: 12 residues. CDR1 and CDR2 from the germline V gene are SGHDT and YYEEEE. The ends were cut back, 2 bases at V and 6 bases at J, with 7 bases in the middle. The CDR3 protein is CASSFGVDTQYF. The CDR3, as DNA: TGTGCCAGCAGCTTCGGGGTGGATACGCAGTATTTT.

The genes are TRBV9 and TRBJ2-7, with 8 bases aligning to TRBD1. J was trimmed by 7 bases and V by 0 bases; bases with no gene match: 6. CDR1 and CDR2 from the germline V gene are SGDLS and YYNGEE. CDR3 size: 14 residues. CDR3 sequence reads: CASSVDQGAWEQYF. The CDR3 DNA sequence: TGTGCCAGCAGCGTAGACCAGGGGGCATGGGAGCAGTACTTC.

V is TRBV15 and J is TRBJ1-2, with TRBD1 as a possible D gene (6 bases). Germline values: CDR1 LNHNV, CDR2 YYDKDF (reference sequence). This CDR3 is 15 amino acids long. V was trimmed by 6 bases and J by 2 bases, leaving 16 bases between them. CDR3 DNA sequence: TGTGCCACCAGAGGGGGACCCATGAGCAACTATGGCTACACCTTC. It yields the protein CATRGGPMSNYGYTF.

The V call is TRBV12-1, the J call TRBJ1-3. TRBV12-1 is a known pseudogene. This CDR3 spans 12 amino acids. CDR3 amino acids: CARGSSGNTIYF. CDR3 coding DNA: TGTGCCAGGGGATCCTCTGGAAACACCATATATTTT.

In its sample, this clone was seen a few times. The gene calls are TRBV2 and TRBJ1-4, with a tentative D call TRBD1 (5 bases). The germline gives CDR1 SNHLY, CDR2 FYNNEI. CDR3 length: 13 amino acids. V lost 9 bases to trimming and J lost 6 bases, with 14 bases between them. CDR3: CASGDPLYEKLFF. CDR3 in DNA: TGTGCCAGTGGGGACCCCCTTTATGAAAAACTGTTTTTT.

The chain uses TRBV2 and TRBJ2-5; TRBD1 or TRBD2 may be the D gene (5 bases each). V was pared by 6 bases and J by 5 bases, with 13 bases between. From germline, CDR1 is SNHLY and CDR2 FYNNEI. The CDR3 is 13 residues long. Written as DNA, the CDR3 is TGTGCCAGCAGGACGGGGCCCCCGGAGACCCAGTACTTC. It is translated as CASRTGPPETQYF.

J is TRBJ2-1 and V is TRBV7-3, with a weak D call TRBD1 (6 bases). CDR1 is SGHTA and CDR2 is FQGTGA in the germline V gene. The CDR3 runs 15 residues. V was clipped by 1 base and J by 8 bases, with 15 bases between them. The CDR3 spells CASSLMGSRGYEQFF. The CDR3 coding sequence is TGTGCCAGCAGCTTAATGGGTTCCAGGGGCTATGAGCAGTTCTTC.

The chain is built from TRBV7-9 and TRBJ2-2; D may be TRBD2 (5 bases). The CDR3 totals 14 residues. Germline loops: CDR1 SEHNR, CDR2 FQNEAQ (reference sequence). V lost 1 base and J lost 6, with 9 bases in between. CDR3 protein: CASSLVTGSGELFF. The CDR3 DNA is TGTGCCAGCAGCTTAGTGACGGGGTCCGGGGAGCTGTTTTTT.

CDR3 sequence: CATSRVDYQETQYF. Written as DNA, the CDR3 is TGTGCCACCAGCAGAGTCGACTACCAAGAGACCCAGTACTTC. The chain has TRBV15 and TRBJ2-5; no reliable D call. The CDR3 loop spans 14 amino acids. Looked up from germline, CDR1 is LNHNV and CDR2 is YYDKDF (reference sequence). V was cut by 1 base and J by 0 bases, with 6 bases left in between.

J is TRBJ2-2 and V is TRBV19; 9 bases align to TRBD1. This CDR3 has 16 residues. Per germline, CDR1 LNHDA and CDR2 SQIVND (reference sequence). V shed 5 bases, J shed 2 bases, and the junction held 6 bases outside the gene matches. CDR3 amino acids: CASSDGQGHNTGELFF. The CDR3 DNA reads TGTGCCAGTAGTGATGGACAGGGGCACAACACCGGGGAGCTGTTTTTT.

The chain joins TRBV5-1 to TRBJ2-5; D may be TRBD2 (5 bases). CDR3 length: 15 residues. V lost 0 bases and J lost 6, with 15 bases in between. Germline CDR1 reads SGHRS; CDR2 reads YFSETQ. CDR3 in amino acids: CASSLELRAEKTQYF. The CDR3, as DNA: TGCGCCAGCAGCTTGGAATTGCGGGCGGAGAAGACCCAGTACTTC.